One and the same sample provided the 6 T cell receptor beta chains below, sequenced in a study of blood T cell repertoires in COVID-19. Sequencing was performed with immunoSEQ multiplex PCR; in TCRdb, only in-frame clones are kept and a portion is missing. There are about 66,000 clones in the sample; approximately 86% occur only once, and over 6% lies in the top ten. Material for sequencing was peripheral blood. These receptors were taken from a man in his forties or fifties with active COVID-19.

This clone was seen more than once but under ten times. This sequence joins TRBV15 and TRBJ1-5, with D possibly TRBD1 on 6 matching bases. This CDR3 comprises 14 residues. Germline assignment: CDR1 LNHNV and CDR2 YYDKDF (reference sequence). V was trimmed by 1 base and J by 3 bases, leaving 7 bases between them. The CDR3 bases are TGTGCCACCAGCAGAGTGGGGGCCAATCAGCCCCAGCATTTT. Its translation: CATSRVGANQPQHF.

This clone has just one count. This chain links TRBV14 with TRBJ1-6; D not certain. The CDR3 runs 17 residues. Germline V gene sequence: CDR1 SGHDN, CDR2 FVKESK. Trimming took off 4 bases at V and 3 bases at J, with 16 bases between the two ends. Here the CDR3 DNA reads TGTGCCAGCAGCCTCAGTGGAGGGAAGAACTATAATTCACCCCTCCACTTT. Translated, it gives CASSLSGGKNYNSPLHF.

The rearrangement uses TRBV15 and TRBJ2-7; TRBD2 aligns across 8 bases. V gave up 3 bases and J gave up 4 bases; unmatched junction bases: 5. There are 14 residues in the CDR3. Germline V lookup: CDR1 LNHNV, CDR2 YYDKDF (reference sequence). CDR3 protein: CATSSRSGVYEQYF. The CDR3 DNA follows: TGTGCCACCAGCAGTCGTAGCGGGGTTTACGAGCAGTACTTC.

This rearrangement joins TRBV4-2 to TRBJ2-3; 7 bases match TRBD2. Looked up from germline, CDR1 is LGHNA and CDR2 is YNFKEQ. V dropped 3 bases and J dropped 0; count of bases not matched to a gene: 9. This CDR3 spans 17 amino acids. CDR3 sequence (DNA): TGTGCCAGCAGCCAGGGGCGCCTAGCGGCGAGCACAGATACGCAGTATTTT. Amino acid sequence: CASSQGRLAASTDTQYF.

This chain uses TRBV5-4 with TRBJ2-5; TRBD1 agrees at 9 bases. Germline-derived CDR1 and CDR2 are SGHNT and YYREEE (reference sequence). The CDR3 has 16 residues. V dropped 0 bases and J dropped 4; count of bases not matched to a gene: 7. The CDR3 spells CASSLGDRVFGETQYF. The CDR3 DNA reads as TGTGCCAGCAGCTTGGGGGACAGGGTATTTGGAGAGACCCAGTACTTC.

The CDR3 DNA reads TGTGCCAGCAGTTTAAGCATACACACCGGGGAGCTGTTTTTT. It yields the protein CASSLSIHTGELFF. This chain links TRBV6-6 with TRBJ2-2, with D unclear. V was pared by 4 bases and J by 3 bases, with 9 bases between. The CDR3 consists of 14 residues. CDR1 is MNHNY and CDR2 is SVGAGI in the germline V gene (reference sequence).